These 12 T cell receptor beta chains were sequenced from one sample in a study of a mutant IDH1 vaccine in newly diagnosed glioma (dated by TCRdb to 2020 to 2022). These receptors lack a known antigen. Libraries were built with the immunoSEQ multiplex PCR assay. The table comes from immuneACCESS by way of TCRdb, which keeps in-frame sequences with V and J called. Part of the clones is missing from these tables; in studies checked, under half for an unresolved V gene and the rest for unknown reasons. This sample is represented by about 130,000 clones; around 80% of them were singletons. Clones ranked in the top ten supply approximately 5% of the sample. Taken with the paper, the label for time point translates to: week 11, during vaccination. Each vaccine dose was 300 ug of a 20-mer mutant IDH1 peptide in Montanide, given subcutaneously with topical imiquimod. The specimen was PBMCs, collected from a glioma patient whose treatment included an IDH1 peptide vaccine. The receptors derive from a man aged 35-49 years with glioma.

The V call is TRBV5-1, the J call TRBJ2-4; 8 positions match TRBD2. J was trimmed by 1 base and V by 2 bases; bases with no gene match: 5. Per germline, CDR1 SGHRS and CDR2 YFSETQ. This CDR3 spans 16 amino acids. The CDR3, as DNA: TGCGCCAGCAGCTTACCTAGCGGGTCGGCCAAAAACATTCAGTACTTC. Protein: CASSLPSGSAKNIQYF.

This chain uses TRBV5-1 with TRBJ2-1; D is perhaps TRBD2 (6 bases). V gave up 4 bases and J gave up 0 bases, with 11 bases separating them. The CDR3 has 15 residues. Germline V gene sequence: CDR1 SGHRS, CDR2 YFSETQ. CDR3 bases: TGCGCCAGCAGCCGCGGGGAAAGCTCCTACAATGAGCAGTTCTTC. This encodes CASSRGESSYNEQFF.

This chain joins TRBV6-5 and TRBJ1-6; D is ambiguous. CDR1 and CDR2 (germline): MNHEY, SVGAGI. The CDR3 covers 14 residues. Trimming removed 10 bases at V and 2 bases at J, with 12 bases between. The CDR3 region has the DNA TGTGCCACCGCCCGGCGGACCTATAATTCACCCCTCCACTTT. It is translated as CATARRTYNSPLHF.

The sample holds a few counts of this clone. The chain has TRBV4-3 and TRBJ2-1; 10 bases map to TRBD2. After removal of 0 bases from V and 4 bases from J, the junction contained 3 bases not matched to a gene. Germline V lookup: CDR1 LGHNA, CDR2 YSLEER. The CDR3 has 16 residues. DNA for the CDR3: TGCGCCAGCAGCCAAGAAGTTAGCGGGGGGTACAATGAGCAGTTCTTC. The encoded protein is CASSQEVSGGYNEQFF.

V is TRBV6-5 and J is TRBJ2-5; no definite D call. Germline-derived CDR1 and CDR2 are MNHEY and SVGAGI. V lost 10 bases, J lost 4 bases, and 19 bases lay in between. The CDR3 loop spans 14 amino acids. In DNA form, the CDR3 reads TGTGCCACCGAGCCGGGCCCCTGGTCAGAGACCCAGTACTTC. It is translated as CATEPGPWSETQYF.

The chain is built from TRBV5-6 and TRBJ2-7; D remains ambiguous. The CDR3 length is 13 residues. Trimming removed 7 bases at V and 0 bases at J, with 11 bases between. The germline gives CDR1 SGHDT, CDR2 YYEEEE. The CDR3 here is CASSRWSSYEQYF. In DNA form, the CDR3 reads TGTGCCAGCTCCCGGTGGAGCTCCTACGAGCAGTACTTC.

This rearrangement joins TRBV28 to TRBJ2-3; TRBD2 agrees at 8 bases. Per germline, CDR1 MDHEN and CDR2 SYDVKM. This CDR3 has 15 amino acids. V shed 2 bases and J 2 bases; nucleotides not matched to a gene: 3. CDR3 nucleotide sequence: TGTGCCAGCAGTTTACGGGAGGGCGACACAGATACGCAGTATTTT. Residues: CASSLREGDTDTQYF.

The chain links TRBV7-9 to TRBJ2-3; D possibly corresponds to TRBD2 (5 bases). The germline V gene has CDR1 SEHNR and CDR2 FQNEAQ (reference sequence). The CDR3 consists of 15 residues. Deletions cut 0 bases from V and 4 bases from J, with 11 bases between. CDR3 residues: CASSLAGLASDTQYF. As DNA, the CDR3 is TGTGCCAGCAGCTTAGCTGGCCTAGCCTCAGATACGCAGTATTTT.

This chain uses TRBV4-2 with TRBJ2-1; 13 bases agree with TRBD2. The junction had 12 bases not matched to a gene; V was cut back by 4 bases and J by 9 bases. The CDR3 sequence is 17 residues long. Germline values: CDR1 LGHNA, CDR2 YNFKEQ. The CDR3 loop reads CASSPQPLAGGLGEQFF. The CDR3 DNA follows: TGTGCCAGCAGCCCCCAGCCACTAGCGGGGGGGCTAGGTGAGCAGTTCTTC.

The sample holds one count of this clone. The chain combines TRBV11-2 with TRBJ2-1; 12 nucleotides agree with TRBD2. Germline CDR1 and CDR2: SGHAT and FQNNGV. V trimming: 0 bases; J trimming: 10 bases; junction bases outside the gene matches: 10. This CDR3 is built from 17 residues. The CDR3 spells CASSLDAWTSGATEQFF. The CDR3, as DNA: TGTGCCAGCAGCTTAGATGCCTGGACTAGCGGGGCCACGGAGCAGTTCTTC.

This chain links TRBV29-1 with TRBJ2-7; D ambiguous. Germline V gene data show CDR1 as SQVTM and CDR2 as ANQGSEA. V lost 4 bases to trimming and J lost 3 bases, with 10 bases between them. CDR3 size: 12 residues. The DNA for the CDR3 is TGCAGCGTTGTGTACGGTGTCTACGAGCAGTACTTC. Its protein is CSVVYGVYEQYF.

This clone has more than one count but fewer than ten. The chain joins TRBV7-2 to TRBJ1-2; D remains ambiguous. V lost 5 bases to trimming and J lost 4 bases, with 8 bases between them. In germline, CDR1 is SGHTA, CDR2 FQGNSA. This CDR3 has 12 residues. The CDR3: CASSLSPYGYTF. The CDR3 region has the DNA TGTGCCAGCAGCCTAAGCCCCTATGGCTACACCTTC.